This T cell receptor beta chain was captured by sequencing in a study of blood T cell repertoires in COVID-19. For the study at large: Acute and convalescent COVID-19 specimens originated in the United States, Italy and Spain. T cells, B-cell-depleted T cells, or PBMCs provided the cDNA or gDNA that served as material.

This CDR3 comprises 12 residues. Germline V lookup: CDR1 SGHTA, CDR2 FQGNSA. Trimming stripped 5 bases from V and 5 bases from J, with 7 bases between. In the original processing: Reference gene primer amplification gave estimated nucleated cell counts. Clones were read by immunoSEQ multiplex PCR, and TCRdb kept only the in-frame ones, dropping some. V and J calls and clone size follow that table, whereas D and trimming were derived from the DNA. This sample has tens of thousands of clones, with 75% to 90% found just once. The sequence was collected from a woman aged 60-75 years with active COVID-19. V is TRBV7-2 and J is TRBJ1-5; D uncertain. The sample taken for sequencing was peripheral blood. This CDR3 is CASSRGYQPQHF. In nucleotides, the CDR3 is TGTGCCAGCAGCCGGGGTTATCAGCCCCAGCATTTT. The whole variable domain, filled in from reference TRBV7-2 and TRBJ1-5, reads GAGVSQSPSNKVTEKGKDVELRCDPISGHTALYWYRQSLGQGLEFLIYFQGNSAPDKSGLPSDRFSAERTGGSVSTLTIQRTQQEDSAVYLCASSRGYQPQHFGDGTRLSIL.